This record looks at one T cell receptor beta chain sequence and its context. Its specificity is unknown. In the same sample, other DNA sequences code for this CDR3. This sample was included in a study of shared clonotypes between healthy human individuals. Study-level background: A couple of women and three men aged 18 to 49 made up the donors.

Trimming stripped 5 bases from V and 10 bases from J, with 9 bases between. The germline gives CDR1 SGHAT, CDR2 FQNNGV. The CDR3 extends over 11 amino acids. In the original analysis: As immunoSEQ supplied junction-only sequences (without quality scores), filtering differed. Sequencing used immunoSEQ multiplex PCR; TCRdb keeps in-frame clones, though not all of them. The DNA was the basis for D and trimming; V, J and clone size are from that table. The profile shows roughly 2.2 million clones, approximately 93% of them singletons. Overall study results and limits: Richness estimates generally favored naive over memory subsets. The represented genetic and exposure-history diversity was limited by the small number of donors.

This TCR came from a man aged 18 to 29 in good health. Some clones in this sample may be carry-over from other donors' samples. Sequencing was done on a sample of naive CD4+ T cells from PBMCs. Noted subset: CD45RA+ positively selected. The chain combines TRBV11-2 with TRBJ2-1, with D possibly matching TRBD1 (6 bases). CDR3 sequence: CASSPGTEQFF. In nucleotides, the CDR3 is TGTGCCAGCAGCCCCGGGACAGAGCAGTTCTTC.